A selection of T cell receptor beta chains follows, all from one sample in a study of T-cell memory formation after mild COVID-19. TCRdb called the 5' RACE reads again in MiXCR, with one record for every CDR3 protein. The sample holds around 430,000 distinct CDR3 sequences; about 16% are singletons and the top ten take roughly 21%. Source material: PBMCs or a T cell subset sorted from them (not recorded which). These receptors all stem from a man between 18 and 29 years old who had mild COVID-19 (a few samples of this study predate the infection). Cell type and time point are not known. CDR3s include the opening cysteine and the closing phenylalanine or tryptophan. A D gene is named only where the DNA matches it firmly. The size of a clone is reported for some rows only, either as once, few or many, or as a class for expanded clones.

J gene,V gene,clone size,D gene,CDR3 protein,CDR3 DNA
TRBJ2-3,TRBV28,-,-,CASSFYPQTSTDTQYF,TGTGCCAGCAGCTTCTATCCACAGACTAGCACAGATACGCAGTATTTT
TRBJ2-1,TRBV12-3/TRBV12-4,-,-,CASTLPYNEQFF,TGTGCCAGCACCCTACCCTACAATGAGCAGTTCTTC
TRBJ2-7,TRBV9,few,-,CASSVGDGQPYEQYF,TGTGCCAGCAGCGTAGGGGACGGGCAACCCTACGAGCAGTACTTC
TRBJ1-2,TRBV9,-,TRBD1,CASSPRTGYNYGYTF,TGTGCCAGCAGCCCACGGACAGGGTATAACTATGGCTACACCTTC
TRBJ1-5,TRBV7-2,few,-,CASSLGGLSNQPQHF,TGTGCCAGCAGCTTAGGAGGGCTGAGCAATCAGCCCCAGCATTTT
TRBJ2-5,TRBV7-9,-,-,CASSLVRLVRETQYF,TGTGCCAGCAGCTTAGTGAGACTAGTCCGAGAGACCCAGTACTTC
TRBJ1-2,TRBV28,few,-,CASSLFRVSDGYTF,TGTGCCAGCAGTTTGTTCAGGGTCAGTGACGGCTACACCTTC
TRBJ2-1,TRBV5-4,few,TRBD2,CASSFTGGAPNEQFF,TGTGCCAGCAGCTTCACCGGGGGGGCCCCGAATGAGCAGTTCTTC
TRBJ2-7,TRBV11-2,few,TRBD1,CASSTPGTGSYEQYF,TGTGCCAGCAGCACCCCCGGGACAGGGTCCTACGAGCAGTACTTC
TRBJ2-7,TRBV4-3,-,-,CASSQGEGQRLEQYF,TGCGCCAGCAGTCAAGGGGAGGGACAGCGGTTGGAGCAGTACTTC
TRBJ2-3,TRBV7-2,few,TRBD2,CASSLGASGGNRQYF,TGTGCCAGCAGCTTAGGTGCTAGCGGGGGGAATCGGCAGTATTTT
TRBJ1-2,TRBV5-1,once,-,CASSFEPNYGYTF,TGCGCCAGCAGCTTCGAGCCTAACTATGGCTACACCTTC
TRBJ2-2,TRBV24-1,-,-,CATGRSTGELFF,TGTGCCACTGGGCGAAGCACCGGGGAGCTGTTTTTT
TRBJ1-5,TRBV29-1,-,-,CSVGEHFNQPQHF,TGCAGCGTTGGGGAACACTTTAATCAGCCCCAGCATTTT
TRBJ2-5,TRBV6-5,few,-,CASSVRGQETQYF,TGTGCCAGCAGTGTCCGGGGGCAAGAGACCCAGTACTTC
TRBJ2-5,TRBV10-3,few,-,CAISEWGWETQYF,TGTGCCATCAGTGAATGGGGTTGGGAGACCCAGTACTTC
TRBJ2-3,TRBV5-5,few,-,CASTIDSTDTQYF,TGTGCCAGCACCATCGACAGCACAGATACGCAGTATTTT
TRBJ2-3,TRBV4-3,many,-,CASKLTGATDTQYF,TGCGCCAGCAAACTGACGGGGGCCACAGATACGCAGTATTTT
TRBJ2-2,TRBV5-8,-,-,CASRLRTLNTGELFF,TGTGCCAGCCGACTTCGGACCCTGAACACCGGGGAGCTGTTTTTT
TRBJ2-1,TRBV4-1,-,TRBD2,CASSHPGTSGDYNEQFF,TGCGCCAGCAGCCACCCCGGGACTAGCGGGGACTACAATGAGCAGTTCTTC
TRBJ1-6,TRBV5-6,many,TRBD1,CASSFGTDTPLHF,TGTGCCAGCAGCTTTGGGACAGATACACCCCTCCACTTT
TRBJ2-7,TRBV5-5,many,-,CASQVGPLDSYEQYF,TGTGCCAGCCAGGTTGGCCCGCTGGACTCCTACGAGCAGTACTTC
TRBJ2-6,TRBV4-1,-,-,CARSQPRQSGANVLTF,TGCGCCAGAAGCCAACCTCGACAGTCTGGGGCCAACGTCCTGACTTTC
TRBJ2-5,TRBV29-1,-,-,CSPGGLDSETQYF,TGCAGCCCCGGAGGTCTAGACTCAGAGACCCAGTACTTC
TRBJ2-3,TRBV11-2,few,TRBD2,CASSRRLAEYTDTQYF,TGTGCCAGCAGCAGGAGACTAGCGGAGTACACAGATACGCAGTATTTT
TRBJ1-1,TRBV20-1,few,-,CSASSGANTEAFF,TGCAGTGCTAGTTCAGGGGCGAACACTGAAGCTTTCTTT
TRBJ1-5,TRBV6-4,few,-,CAIVGASDQPQHF,TGTGCCATCGTGGGGGCTAGCGATCAGCCCCAGCATTTT
TRBJ2-5,TRBV18,few,-,CASSPNPEETQYF,TGTGCCAGCTCACCTAATCCCGAGGAGACCCAGTACTTC
TRBJ1-2,TRBV6-5,-,TRBD1,CASSFDRGDGYTF,TGTGCCAGCAGCTTCGACAGGGGGGATGGCTACACCTTC
TRBJ1-2,TRBV5-1,few,-,CASSLDSRDYGYTF,TGCGCCAGCAGCTTGGATAGCAGGGACTATGGCTACACCTTC
TRBJ1-2,TRBV29-1,-,-,CSVEVGGNGYTF,TGCAGCGTTGAAGTGGGGGGGAATGGCTACACCTTC
TRBJ1-6,TRBV9,few,-,CASSVGGPDSPLHF,TGTGCCAGCAGCGTTGGGGGGCCTGATTCACCCCTCCACTTT
TRBJ2-1,TRBV20-1,-,-,CSARSDFNNEQFF,TGCAGTGCTAGATCCGACTTCAACAATGAGCAGTTCTTC
TRBJ2-5,TRBV12-3/TRBV12-4,-,-,CASSFRGAHPVETQYF,TGTGCCAGCAGTTTTAGGGGGGCCCACCCCGTGGAGACCCAGTACTTC
TRBJ2-5,TRBV18,few,-,CASSPPVIETLETQYF,TGTGCCAGCTCACCACCGGTTATTGAGACGCTGGAGACCCAGTACTTC
TRBJ1-1,TRBV6-6,few,-,CASSGRGPRNTEAFF,TGTGCCAGCAGTGGCCGCGGGCCGAGAAACACTGAAGCTTTCTTT
TRBJ2-3,TRBV11-2,few,-,CASSLGGRGWTDTQYF,TGTGCCAGCAGCTTAGGAGGTCGGGGGTGGACAGATACGCAGTATTTT
TRBJ2-6,TRBV4-1,few,-,CASSLLTTGANVLTF,TGCGCCAGCAGCCTTCTGACCACTGGGGCCAACGTCCTGACTTTC